The 5 T cell receptor beta chains given below trace back to one sample, sequenced in a study of identical twins. A single record per CDR3 protein comes from TCRdb applying MiXCR to the 5' RACE reads. The table includes 250,000 to 350,000 distinct CDR3 sequences, roughly 9.8% detected once. These sequences were also reported in another study, on yellow fever vaccine responses in identical twins.

Input material: CD8+ T cells sorted from blood. These receptors were taken from a woman aged 18 to 35 in good health.

V and J are TRBV7-9 and TRBJ2-7; D is uncertain. In germline, CDR1 is SEHNR, CDR2 FQNEAQ (reference sequence). This CDR3 has 12 amino acids. Trimming shortened V by 2 bases and J by 7 bases, and 9 bases separated the two germline ends. The CDR3 DNA is TGTGCCAGCAGCTTAATGTTACGGGAGCAGTACTTC. Translated: CASSLMLREQYF.

This clonotype was observed at least ten times. The chain couples TRBV7-8 to TRBJ2-1; 7 bases map to TRBD1. CDR3 length equals 15 residues. The V segment lost 7 bases and the J segment 0 bases; nucleotides outside the gene matches: 6. CDR1 is SGHVS, CDR2 FQNEAQ, per germline. The CDR3 loop is CASTLGTDSYNEQFF. The CDR3 nucleotides read TGTGCCAGCACCCTAGGGACAGACTCCTACAATGAGCAGTTCTTC.

At least ten counts were recorded for this clonotype. The V call is TRBV7-9, the J call TRBJ2-1, with 9 bases fitting TRBD1. Germline CDR1 SEHNR, CDR2 FQNEAQ (reference sequence). The CDR3 totals 16 residues. J lost 7 bases, V lost 2 bases, and 9 bases had no gene match. This CDR3 reads CASSLPGTGRSNEQFF. CDR3 bases: TGTGCCAGCAGCTTACCCGGGACAGGGAGATCTAATGAGCAGTTCTTC.

This clonotype was picked up a small number of times. This chain joins TRBV10-3 and TRBJ2-5; D is undetermined. V was clipped by 3 bases and J by 1 base, with 9 bases between them. The CDR3 has 14 amino acids. In germline, CDR1 is ENHRY, CDR2 SYGVKD. The CDR3 sequence: CAISDAPGQETQYF. The CDR3, as DNA: TGTGCCATCAGTGACGCGCCAGGCCAAGAGACCCAGTACTTC.

The chain is built from TRBV12-3 or TRBV12-4 and TRBJ2-7; the match to TRBD2 covers 7 bases. The CDR3 loop spans 13 amino acids. V shed 10 bases, J shed 1 base, and the junction held 7 bases outside the gene matches. The CDR3 DNA is TGTGCCACACGACGGGGGGAGTCCTACGAGCAGTACTTC. This gives the protein CATRRGESYEQYF.